These 24 T cell receptor beta chains share one sample of origin, sequenced in a study of blood T cell repertoires in COVID-19. Clones were sequenced by immunoSEQ multiplex PCR, and TCRdb holds only the in-frame ones, with some missing. The sample includes under 300,000 clones, 85% to 95% of them seen just once. The specimen was PBMCs or T cells enriched from blood (not recorded which). The receptor set was obtained from a woman younger than 30 who had recovered from COVID-19.

The chain links TRBV10-1 to TRBJ1-1; D call uncertain. Germline-derived CDR1 and CDR2 are WNHNN and SYGVQD (reference sequence). Trimming took 0 bases from V and 0 from J, leaving 11 bases between them. CDR3 length: 16 residues. The CDR3 spells CASSESRAGMNTEAFF. Here the CDR3 DNA reads TGCGCCAGCAGTGAGTCCCGGGCGGGAATGAACACTGAAGCTTTCTTT.

This chain connects TRBV6-2 or TRBV6-3 to TRBJ2-5, with 8 nucleotides matching TRBD1. This CDR3 has 15 amino acids. Germline-derived CDR1 and CDR2 are MNHEY and SVGEGT. V gave up 6 bases and J gave up 2 bases; unmatched junction bases: 8. The CDR3 bases are TGTGCCAGCAGCCAGACTGACAGGGGACAAGAGACCCAGTACTTC. The encoded protein is CASSQTDRGQETQYF.

The V gene is TRBV28, the J gene TRBJ1-5; D is perhaps TRBD1 (6 bases). The CDR3 runs 15 residues. In germline, CDR1 is MDHEN, CDR2 SYDVKM. The ends were cut back, 6 bases at V and 6 bases at J, with 18 bases in the middle. In DNA form, the CDR3 reads TGTGCCAGCAGCTATTGGGGGGGCGGGAGTCAGCCCCAGCATTTT. Translation gives CASSYWGGGSQPQHF.

V usage is TRBV18 and J usage is TRBJ2-1; TRBD1 aligns across 8 bases. The CDR3 covers 14 residues. J gave up 8 bases and V 6 bases, and 9 bases lay outside the gene matches. Germline V gene lookup returns CDR1 KGHSH and CDR2 LQKENI. The CDR3 loop is CASSQGARLDEQFF. DNA of the CDR3: TGTGCCAGCTCGCAGGGGGCCCGATTGGATGAGCAGTTCTTC.

Comments on this clone: The junction does not match germline at one end; this may be a read error. The chain joins TRBV3-1 (or the pseudogene TRBV3-2) to TRBJ1-3; 7 nucleotides match TRBD1. CDR1 is LGHDT, CDR2 YNNKEL, per germline (reference sequence). This CDR3 region has 17 residues. CDR3 DNA sequence: TGTGCCAGCAGTCAAGGGGGGACAGCTCTCTCTGGAAACACCATATATTTT. Protein sequence: CASSQGGTALSGNTIYF.

The chain is built from TRBV7-2 and TRBJ1-5; TRBD1 matches at 8 bases. Germline V gene lookup returns CDR1 SGHTA and CDR2 FQGNSA. The CDR3 runs 14 residues. The J segment lost 7 bases and the V segment lost 4 bases, leaving 6 bases of the junction unmatched. CDR3 loop: CASSSSQGVQPQHF. CDR3 in DNA: TGTGCCAGCAGCTCCTCACAGGGGGTCCAGCCCCAGCATTTT.

The rearrangement joins TRBV3-1 (or the pseudogene TRBV3-2) to TRBJ1-2, with D possibly being TRBD1 (6 bases). CDR1 and CDR2 (germline): LGHDT, YNNKEL (reference sequence). V was shortened by 4 bases and J by 2 bases, with 17 bases between the two germline ends. The CDR3 totals 16 residues. The CDR3 region is CASSPWGQYLNYGYTF. The CDR3 DNA follows: TGTGCCAGCAGCCCATGGGGGCAGTACCTCAACTATGGCTACACCTTC.

This clone was observed a single time. The CDR3 DNA is TGTGCCAGCAACGAAAGAGCACCCTACGAGCAGTACTTC. Its protein product is CASNERAPYEQYF. This chain connects TRBV6-9 to TRBJ2-7; D is undetermined. This CDR3 contains 13 residues. Germline lookup yields CDR1 MNHGY and CDR2 SVAAGI. The V gene lost 7 bases and the J gene lost 2 bases, with 12 bases spanning the gap.

The chain recombines TRBV29-1 with TRBJ1-1; a possible D gene is TRBD1 (5 bases). V gave up 5 bases and J gave up 0 bases, with 10 bases separating them. In germline, CDR1 is SQVTM, CDR2 ANQGSEA. The CDR3 has 13 residues. For the CDR3, the DNA is TGCAGCGTTCCGCCAGGGCTGAACACTGAAGCTTTCTTT. It encodes CSVPPGLNTEAFF.

V and J are TRBV7-2 and TRBJ1-5; D is perhaps TRBD1 (5 bases). This CDR3 has 15 amino acids. Between the trimmed V and J ends, which lost 1 base and 5 bases, there was a span of 12 bases. Germline V gene lookup returns CDR1 SGHTA and CDR2 FQGNSA. In DNA, the CDR3 is TGTGCCAGCAGCTTAGGGCTCAGGGAAGATCAGCCCCAGCATTTT. It encodes CASSLGLREDQPQHF.

This clone came up once. V is TRBV10-2 and J is TRBJ1-3, with D possibly TRBD1 on 5 matching bases. CDR1 and CDR2 (germline): WSHSY, SAAADI. V gave up 3 bases and J gave up 0 bases, with 9 bases separating them. The CDR3 consists of 15 residues. CDR3 sequence: CASSEQAFSGNTIYF. As DNA, the CDR3 is TGCGCCAGCAGTGAACAGGCCTTCTCTGGAAACACCATATATTTT.

This clone has a handful of counts. This chain links TRBV18 with TRBJ1-2; 8 nucleotides align to TRBD1. The CDR3 has 14 residues. Germline CDR1 reads KGHSH; CDR2 reads LQKENI. V lost 5 bases and J lost 8; bases outside the gene matches: 10. The CDR3 sequence is CASSSGQGGWGYTF. The CDR3 DNA is TGTGCCAGCTCATCTGGACAGGGTGGTTGGGGCTACACCTTC.

This rearrangement joins TRBV7-9 to TRBJ1-4, with 7 bases fitting TRBD1. The length of the CDR3 is 14 residues. With V trimmed by 5 bases and J by 4 bases, 4 bases remained unmatched. Germline CDR1 is SEHNR and CDR2 is FQNEAQ (reference sequence). This CDR3 is CASSRDSFNEKLFF. CDR3 coding DNA: TGTGCCAGCAGCCGGGACAGCTTTAATGAAAAACTGTTTTTT.

This rearrangement joins TRBV28 to TRBJ2-5, with 9 bases fitting TRBD1. Germline V CDR1 and CDR2: MDHEN, SYDVKM. This CDR3 region has 15 residues. The trim removed 3 bases at V and 3 bases at J, leaving 5 bases unmatched. The CDR3 loop reads CASSFRGQGKETQYF. Written as DNA, the CDR3 is TGTGCCAGCAGTTTCCGGGGACAGGGTAAAGAGACCCAGTACTTC. The variable domain in full, with the rest retrieved from reference TRBV28 and TRBJ2-5, is DVKVTQSSRYLVKRTGEKVFLECVQDMDHENMFWYRQDPGLGLRLIYFSYDVKMKEKGDIPEGYSVSREKKERFSLILESASTNQTSMYLCASSFRGQGKETQYFGPGTRLLVL.

This clone was seen just once. This chain uses TRBV6-1 with TRBJ2-7; D not resolved. CDR3 length: 15 residues. The germline V gene has CDR1 MNHNS and CDR2 SASEGT. V dropped 2 bases and J dropped 3 bases, with 14 bases sitting between them. DNA for the CDR3: TGTGCCAGCAGTGAACTACCCGTCCATATCTACGAGCAGTACTTC. This gives the protein CASSELPVHIYEQYF.

Comment on this clone: Other DNA sequences within the sample encode an identical CDR3. The J gene is TRBJ1-2, the V gene TRBV12-3 or TRBV12-4, with 10 bases matching TRBD1. Trimming removed 5 bases from V and 6 bases from J; junction bases left unmatched: 3. CDR3 length: 13 amino acids. The CDR3 spells CASSRTGGDGYTF. The CDR3 region has the DNA TGTGCCAGCAGTCGGACAGGGGGAGATGGCTACACCTTC.

V is TRBV9 and J is TRBJ2-3; 12 positions agree with TRBD2. V lost 0 bases to trimming and J lost 5 bases; unmatched junction nucleotides: 4. CDR3 length: 16 residues. Germline V gene data show CDR1 as SGDLS and CDR2 as YYNGEE. The CDR3 loop is CASSVGLTSGRDTQYF. CDR3 DNA sequence: TGTGCCAGCAGCGTAGGCCTGACTAGCGGGAGAGATACGCAGTATTTT.

The chain links TRBV28 to TRBJ1-5; D may be TRBD1 (5 bases). Germline lookup yields CDR1 MDHEN and CDR2 SYDVKM. V was clipped by 4 bases and J by 10 bases, with 11 bases between them. This CDR3 comprises 12 residues. The CDR3 nucleotides are TGTGCCAGCAGTTCCCCGGGGGGACCCCAGCATTTT. Its protein product is CASSSPGGPQHF.

The chain recombines TRBV7-2 with TRBJ2-7; D gene uncertain. CDR1 and CDR2 from the germline V gene are SGHTA and FQGNSA. CDR3 size: 13 residues. V dropped 2 bases and J dropped 0 bases, with 5 bases sitting between them. The CDR3 loop reads CASSLWSSYEQYF. CDR3 coding DNA: TGTGCCAGCAGCTTATGGAGCTCCTACGAGCAGTACTTC.

This clone was seen a few times. V and J are TRBV4-2 and TRBJ2-5, with a tentative D call TRBD2 (5 bases). This CDR3 spans 15 amino acids. Trimming took 1 base from V and 5 from J, leaving 14 bases between them. CDR1 and CDR2 from the germline V gene are LGHNA and YNFKEQ. CDR3 sequence (DNA): TGTGCCAGCAGCCAAGGGGCAAGCGGCCTGGAGACCCAGTACTTC. This sequence encodes CASSQGASGLETQYF.

This chain connects TRBV6-6 to TRBJ2-2; D might be TRBD2 (5 bases). Looked up from germline, CDR1 is MNHNY and CDR2 is SVGAGI (reference sequence). The length of the CDR3 is 12 residues. Trimming pared 5 bases from V and 9 bases from J, leaving 10 bases between. The DNA for the CDR3 is TGTGCCAGCAGTCTCCCGGGGAGGGAGCTGTTTTTT. As protein: CASSLPGRELFF.

The rearrangement joins TRBV29-1 to TRBJ1-1, with 10 nucleotides matching TRBD1. CDR1 and CDR2 from the germline V gene are SQVTM and ANQGSEA. The CDR3 contains 14 residues. Trimming cost V 6 bases and J 3 bases; bases outside gene matches: 7. Here the CDR3 reads CSVNRQGADTEAFF. The CDR3 coding sequence is TGCAGCGTCAATCGACAGGGGGCCGACACTGAAGCTTTCTTT.

The chain employs TRBV29-1 and TRBJ1-2; a weak D match, TRBD1 (6 bases). The V end was cut by 1 base, the J end by 8 bases, with 17 bases between. This CDR3 region has 14 residues. Per germline, CDR1 SQVTM and CDR2 ANQGSEA. As DNA, the CDR3 is TGCAGCGTTGAAGTTGCGGACAGAGGGTACGGCTACACCTTC. Its translation is CSVEVADRGYGYTF.

The chain recombines TRBV5-1 with TRBJ1-2, with a possible D match to TRBD1 (5 bases). The CDR3 spans 14 residues. Germline lookup yields CDR1 SGHRS and CDR2 YFSETQ. V was shortened by 2 bases and J by 0 bases, with 8 bases between the two germline ends. The CDR3 region is CASSLQVANYGYTF. CDR3 coding DNA: TGCGCCAGCAGCTTACAGGTAGCTAACTATGGCTACACCTTC.